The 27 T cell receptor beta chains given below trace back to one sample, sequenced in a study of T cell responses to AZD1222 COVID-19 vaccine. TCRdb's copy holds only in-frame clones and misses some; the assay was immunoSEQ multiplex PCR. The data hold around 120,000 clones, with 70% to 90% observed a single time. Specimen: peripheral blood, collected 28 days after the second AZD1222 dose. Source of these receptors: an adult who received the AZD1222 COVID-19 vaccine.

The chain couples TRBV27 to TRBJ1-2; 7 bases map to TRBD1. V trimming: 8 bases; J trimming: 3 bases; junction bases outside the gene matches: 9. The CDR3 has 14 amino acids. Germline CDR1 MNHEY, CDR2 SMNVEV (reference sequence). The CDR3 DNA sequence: TGTGCCAGCGCTTTACAGGGGCGCGACTATGGCTACACCTTC. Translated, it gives CASALQGRDYGYTF.

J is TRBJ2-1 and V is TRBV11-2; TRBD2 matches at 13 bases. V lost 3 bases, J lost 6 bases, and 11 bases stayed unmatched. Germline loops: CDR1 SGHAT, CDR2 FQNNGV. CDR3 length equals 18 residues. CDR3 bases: TGTGCCAGCAGCTTGCGACTAGCGGGAGGCCGAGGGGGCAATGAGCAGTTCTTC. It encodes CASSLRLAGGRGGNEQFF.

CDR3 sequence reads: CASSFRQAPNEKLFF. CDR3 bases: TGTGCCAGCAGCTTTAGACAGGCGCCTAATGAAAAACTGTTTTTT. V is TRBV7-2 and J is TRBJ1-4, with D perhaps matching TRBD1 (6 bases). There are 15 residues in the CDR3. Germline V gene data show CDR1 as SGHTA and CDR2 as FQGNSA. The V end was cut by 3 bases, the J end by 3 bases, with 11 bases between.

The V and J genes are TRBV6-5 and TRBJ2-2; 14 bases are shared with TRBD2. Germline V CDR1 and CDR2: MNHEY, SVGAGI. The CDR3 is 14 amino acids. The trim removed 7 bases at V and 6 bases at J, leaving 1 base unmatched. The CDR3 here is CASKGLAGAGELFF. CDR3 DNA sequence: TGTGCCAGCAAGGGACTAGCGGGAGCCGGGGAGCTGTTTTTT.

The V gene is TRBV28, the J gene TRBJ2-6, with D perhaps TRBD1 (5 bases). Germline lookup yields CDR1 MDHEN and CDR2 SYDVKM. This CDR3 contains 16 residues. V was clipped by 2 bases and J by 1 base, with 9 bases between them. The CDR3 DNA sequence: TGTGCCAGCAGTTTAGAAAGGGGTTCTGGGGCCAACGTCCTGACTTTC. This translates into CASSLERGSGANVLTF. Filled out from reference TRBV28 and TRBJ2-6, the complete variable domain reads DVKVTQSSRYLVKRTGEKVFLECVQDMDHENMFWYRQDPGLGLRLIYFSYDVKMKEKGDIPEGYSVSREKKERFSLILESASTNQTSMYLCASSLERGSGANVLTFGAGSRLTVL.

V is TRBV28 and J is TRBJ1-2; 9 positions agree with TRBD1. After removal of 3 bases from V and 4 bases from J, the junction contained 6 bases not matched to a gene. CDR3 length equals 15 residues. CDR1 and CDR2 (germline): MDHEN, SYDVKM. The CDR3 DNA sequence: TGTGCCAGCAGTTTTGGGGGACAGGGCATCTATGGCTACACCTTC. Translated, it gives CASSFGGQGIYGYTF.

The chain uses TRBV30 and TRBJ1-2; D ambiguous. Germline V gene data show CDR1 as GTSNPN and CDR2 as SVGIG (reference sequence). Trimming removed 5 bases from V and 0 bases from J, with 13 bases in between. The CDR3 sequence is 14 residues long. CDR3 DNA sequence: TGTGCCTGGCAAACAGCGAATTCTAACTATGGCTACACCTTC. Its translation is CAWQTANSNYGYTF.

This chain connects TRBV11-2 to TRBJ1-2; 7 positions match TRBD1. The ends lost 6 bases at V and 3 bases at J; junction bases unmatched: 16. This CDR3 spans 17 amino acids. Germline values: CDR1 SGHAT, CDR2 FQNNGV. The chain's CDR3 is CASSHYRGTLTDYGYTF. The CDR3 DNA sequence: TGTGCCAGCAGTCACTACAGGGGCACGCTGACTGACTATGGCTACACCTTC.

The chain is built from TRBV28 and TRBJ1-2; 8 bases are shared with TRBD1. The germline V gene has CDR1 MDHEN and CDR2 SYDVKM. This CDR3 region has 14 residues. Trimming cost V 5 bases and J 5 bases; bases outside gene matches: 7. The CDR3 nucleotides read TGTGCCAGCAGTCCAGGACAGGGCGATTATGGCTACACCTTC. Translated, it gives CASSPGQGDYGYTF.

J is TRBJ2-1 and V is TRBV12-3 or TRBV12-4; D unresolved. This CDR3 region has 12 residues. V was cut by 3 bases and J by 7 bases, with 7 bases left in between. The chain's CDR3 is CASSFSGNEQFF. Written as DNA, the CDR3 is TGTGCCAGCAGTTTTTCCGGGAATGAGCAGTTCTTC.

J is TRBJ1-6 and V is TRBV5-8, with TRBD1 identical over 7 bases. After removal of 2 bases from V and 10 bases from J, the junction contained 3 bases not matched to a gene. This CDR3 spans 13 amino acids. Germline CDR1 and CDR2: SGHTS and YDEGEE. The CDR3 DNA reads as TGTGCCAGCAGCTTAGACAGGGACTCACCCCTCCACTTT. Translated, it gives CASSLDRDSPLHF.

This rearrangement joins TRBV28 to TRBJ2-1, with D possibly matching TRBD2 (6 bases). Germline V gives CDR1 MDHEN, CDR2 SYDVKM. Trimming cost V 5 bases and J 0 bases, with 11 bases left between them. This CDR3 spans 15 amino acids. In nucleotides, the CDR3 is TGTGCCAGCAGTACGGCAGCGGGCTCCTACAATGAGCAGTTCTTC. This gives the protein CASSTAAGSYNEQFF. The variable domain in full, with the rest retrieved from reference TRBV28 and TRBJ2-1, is DVKVTQSSRYLVKRTGEKVFLECVQDMDHENMFWYRQDPGLGLRLIYFSYDVKMKEKGDIPEGYSVSREKKERFSLILESASTNQTSMYLCASSTAAGSYNEQFFGPGTRLTVL.

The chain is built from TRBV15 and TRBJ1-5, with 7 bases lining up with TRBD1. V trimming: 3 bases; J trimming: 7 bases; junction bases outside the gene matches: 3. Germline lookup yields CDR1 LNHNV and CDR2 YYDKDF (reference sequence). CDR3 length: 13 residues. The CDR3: CATSSRGKQPQHF. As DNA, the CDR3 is TGTGCCACCAGCAGCAGGGGGAAGCAGCCCCAGCATTTT.

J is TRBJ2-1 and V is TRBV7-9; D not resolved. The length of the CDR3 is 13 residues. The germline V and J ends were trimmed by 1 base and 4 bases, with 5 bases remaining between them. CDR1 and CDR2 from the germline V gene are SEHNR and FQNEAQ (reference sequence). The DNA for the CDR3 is TGTGCCAGCAGCTTAGGGCAATACAATGAGCAGTTCTTC. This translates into CASSLGQYNEQFF.

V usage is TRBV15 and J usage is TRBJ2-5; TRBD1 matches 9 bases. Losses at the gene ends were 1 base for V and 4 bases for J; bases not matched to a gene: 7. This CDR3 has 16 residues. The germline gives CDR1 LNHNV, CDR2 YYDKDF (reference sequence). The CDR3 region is CATSRGTGARGETQYF. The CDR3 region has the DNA TGTGCCACCAGCAGAGGGACAGGGGCCCGAGGAGAGACCCAGTACTTC.

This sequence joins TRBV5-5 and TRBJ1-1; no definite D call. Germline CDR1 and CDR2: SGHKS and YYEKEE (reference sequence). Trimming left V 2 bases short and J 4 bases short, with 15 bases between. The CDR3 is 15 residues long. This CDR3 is CASSLKGDMGTEAFF. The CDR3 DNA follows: TGTGCCAGCAGCTTAAAGGGAGATATGGGCACTGAAGCTTTCTTT.

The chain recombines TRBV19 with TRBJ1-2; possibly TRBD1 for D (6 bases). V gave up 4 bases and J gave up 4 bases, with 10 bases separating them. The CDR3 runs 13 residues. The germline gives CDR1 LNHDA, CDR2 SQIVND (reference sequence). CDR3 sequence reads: CASSTRDTYGYTF. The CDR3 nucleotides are TGTGCCAGTAGTACGAGGGACACCTATGGCTACACCTTC.

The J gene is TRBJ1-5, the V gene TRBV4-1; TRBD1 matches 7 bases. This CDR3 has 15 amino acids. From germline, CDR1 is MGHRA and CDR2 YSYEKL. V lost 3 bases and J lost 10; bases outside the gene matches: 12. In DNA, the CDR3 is TGCGCCAGCAGCCAGGAGGGCAGGGACAGAGTCCCCCAGCATTTT. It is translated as CASSQEGRDRVPQHF.

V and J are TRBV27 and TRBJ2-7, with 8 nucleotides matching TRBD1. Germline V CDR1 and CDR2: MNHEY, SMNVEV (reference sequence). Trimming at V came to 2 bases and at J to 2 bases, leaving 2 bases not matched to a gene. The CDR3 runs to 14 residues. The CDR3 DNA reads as TGTGCCAGCAGTTTAGGACAGGGAACCTACGAGCAGTACTTC. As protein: CASSLGQGTYEQYF.

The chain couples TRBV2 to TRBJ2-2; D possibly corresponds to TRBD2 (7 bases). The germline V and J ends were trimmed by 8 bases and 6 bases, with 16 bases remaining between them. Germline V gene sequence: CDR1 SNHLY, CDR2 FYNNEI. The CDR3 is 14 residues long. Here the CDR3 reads CASERGGLAGELFF. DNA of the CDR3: TGTGCCAGCGAGAGGGGGGGTCTCGCCGGGGAGCTGTTTTTT.

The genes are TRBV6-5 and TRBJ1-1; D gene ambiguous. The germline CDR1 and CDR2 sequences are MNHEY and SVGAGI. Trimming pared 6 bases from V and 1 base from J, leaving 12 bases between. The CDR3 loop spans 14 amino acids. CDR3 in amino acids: CASSLREKNTEAFF. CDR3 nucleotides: TGTGCCAGCAGCTTGCGGGAGAAGAACACTGAAGCTTTCTTT.

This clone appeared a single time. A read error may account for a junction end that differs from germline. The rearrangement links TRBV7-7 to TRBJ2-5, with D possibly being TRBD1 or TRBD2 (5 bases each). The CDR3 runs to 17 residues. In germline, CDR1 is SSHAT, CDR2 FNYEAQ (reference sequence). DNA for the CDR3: TGTGCTAGCAGCTTAGCCCTCCGGGACCGGCCCAAGGAGACCCAGTACTTC. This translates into CASSLALRDRPKETQYF.

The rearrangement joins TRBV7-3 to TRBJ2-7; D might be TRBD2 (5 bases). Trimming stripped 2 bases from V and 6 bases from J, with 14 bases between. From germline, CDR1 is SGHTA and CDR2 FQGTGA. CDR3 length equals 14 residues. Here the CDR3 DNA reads TGTGCCAGCAGCTTATATAGCGAGGGATCCGAGCAGTACTTC. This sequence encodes CASSLYSEGSEQYF.

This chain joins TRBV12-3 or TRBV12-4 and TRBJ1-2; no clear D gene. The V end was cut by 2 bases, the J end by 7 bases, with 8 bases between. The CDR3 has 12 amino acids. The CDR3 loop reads CASSLINRGYTF. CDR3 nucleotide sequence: TGTGCCAGCAGTTTAATTAATCGTGGCTACACCTTC.

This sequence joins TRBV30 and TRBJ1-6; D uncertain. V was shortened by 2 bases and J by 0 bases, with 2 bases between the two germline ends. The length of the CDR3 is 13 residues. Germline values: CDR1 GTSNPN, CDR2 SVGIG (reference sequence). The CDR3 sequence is CAWSPSYNSPLHF. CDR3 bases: TGTGCCTGGAGTCCCTCCTATAATTCACCCCTCCACTTT.

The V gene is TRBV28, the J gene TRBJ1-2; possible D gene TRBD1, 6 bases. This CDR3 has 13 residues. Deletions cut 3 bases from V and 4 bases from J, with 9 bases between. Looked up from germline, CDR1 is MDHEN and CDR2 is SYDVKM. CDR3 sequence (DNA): TGTGCCAGCAGTTTGGACAGAACCTATGGCTACACCTTC. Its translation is CASSLDRTYGYTF.

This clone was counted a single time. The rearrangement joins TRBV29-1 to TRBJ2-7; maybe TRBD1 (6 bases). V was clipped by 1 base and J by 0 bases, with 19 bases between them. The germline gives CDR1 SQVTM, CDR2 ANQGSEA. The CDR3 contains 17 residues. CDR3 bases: TGCAGCGTTGAAGTTTCGGAATGGGGACACAGCTCCTACGAGCAGTACTTC. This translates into CSVEVSEWGHSSYEQYF.